The 18 T cell receptor beta chains in this list originate from one sample, sequenced in a study of cytomegalovirus exposure and HLA in healthy donors (dated by TCRdb to about 2017). The library was obtained by the immunoSEQ multiplex PCR assay. TCRdb holds this immuneACCESS table with in-frame rearrangements only. Some clones are missing; in checked studies, unresolved V genes explain under half, and the rest has no known cause. Within this sample are about 110,000 clones, with more than 75% of them counted one time only. Approximately 1.5% of the sample is held by the ten biggest clonotypes. Specimen: PBMCs. Every receptor here comes from a woman in her 30s in good health and CMV-seropositive.

This chain links TRBV28 with TRBJ1-5; D not certain. The CDR3 has 16 residues. V lost 0 bases and J lost 6, with 15 bases in between. CDR1 MDHEN and CDR2 SYDVKM come from the germline V gene. DNA of the CDR3: TGTGCCAGCAGTTTATGGACGGGATCTGGGGTTCAGCCCCAGCATTTT. Translation gives CASSLWTGSGVQPQHF.

The chain links TRBV7-2 to TRBJ1-1; a weak D match, TRBD1 (6 bases). CDR3 length: 15 amino acids. V was clipped by 1 base and J by 5 bases, with 14 bases between them. CDR1 and CDR2 (germline): SGHTA, FQGNSA. The CDR3 coding sequence is TGTGCCAGCAGCTTAGACATCGGGGGGCGTACTGAAGCTTTCTTT. Translated, it gives CASSLDIGGRTEAFF.

The rearrangement joins TRBV25-1 to TRBJ2-1, with D possibly being TRBD1 (6 bases). Germline V gene sequence: CDR1 MGHDK, CDR2 SYGVNS. The CDR3 consists of 13 residues. The V end lost 6 bases, the J end lost 6 bases, and 12 bases lay between the germline ends. The CDR3 sequence is CASRRTVGNEQFF. CDR3 nucleotides: TGTGCCAGCAGGAGGACAGTAGGCAATGAGCAGTTCTTC.

This clone has a single count. The chain has TRBV4-3 and TRBJ2-3, with TRBD1 as a possible D gene (6 bases). Deletions cut 4 bases from V and 4 bases from J, with 12 bases between. The CDR3 loop spans 14 amino acids. The V gene's germline CDR1 is LGHNA and CDR2 YSLEER. CDR3 coding DNA: TGCGCCAGCAGCCTCGACAGGTACGCAGATACGCAGTATTTT. Translation: CASSLDRYADTQYF.

J is TRBJ1-3 and V is TRBV11-2; D ambiguous. This CDR3 has 13 residues. The V gene's germline CDR1 is SGHAT and CDR2 FQNNGV. Trimming shortened V by 5 bases and J by 0 bases, and 5 bases separated the two germline ends. In DNA, the CDR3 is TGTGCCAGCAGCAGTAGCTCTGGAAACACCATATATTTT. Translating it yields CASSSSSGNTIYF.

The chain links TRBV2 to TRBJ2-2; D gene ambiguous. The CDR3 is made up of 14 amino acids. CDR1 and CDR2 from the germline V gene are SNHLY and FYNNEI. V was clipped by 5 bases and J by 7 bases, with 14 bases between them. CDR3 nucleotides: TGTGCCAGCAGTTTCAGCCTGAGGAACGGGGAGCTGTTTTTT. Protein: CASSFSLRNGELFF.

This clone was counted only a few times. The V and J genes are TRBV5-1 and TRBJ1-1; no definite D call. V was cut by 4 bases and J by 0 bases, with 7 bases left in between. Germline-derived CDR1 and CDR2 are SGHRS and YFSETQ. The CDR3 has 13 amino acids. Here the CDR3 reads CASSEGVNTEAFF. CDR3 nucleotide sequence: TGCGCCAGCAGCGAGGGAGTGAACACTGAAGCTTTCTTT.

CDR3 DNA: TGTGCCAGCAGTGGGGACAGGGGTGGCACAGATACGCAGTATTTT. It translates to CASSGDRGGTDTQYF. This chain links TRBV2 with TRBJ2-3; 10 bases are a match to TRBD1. V shed 4 bases, J shed 1 base, and the junction held 2 bases outside the gene matches. From germline, CDR1 is SNHLY and CDR2 FYNNEI. The CDR3 length is 15 residues.

The gene calls are TRBV11-2 and TRBJ2-5, with TRBD2 identical over 7 bases. Looked up from germline, CDR1 is SGHAT and CDR2 is FQNNGV. With V trimmed by 1 base and J by 4 bases, 3 bases remained unmatched. CDR3 length: 14 amino acids. The CDR3 nucleotides read TGTGCCAGCAGCTTAGGAGCGGGGATAGAGACCCAGTACTTC. It encodes CASSLGAGIETQYF.

This clone came up a few times. The chain links TRBV6-6 to TRBJ2-7; no clear D. CDR1 is MNHNY and CDR2 is SVGAGI in the germline V gene (reference sequence). This CDR3 region has 12 residues. Trimming stripped 2 bases from V and 4 bases from J, with 6 bases between. The CDR3 reads CASSYENYEQYF. In DNA form, the CDR3 reads TGTGCCAGCAGTTACGAGAATTACGAGCAGTACTTC.

The CDR3 nucleotides read TGTGCCAGCAGCCCCTTGGGGCGGCTCATTGACAATGAGCAGTTCTTC. This sequence encodes CASSPLGRLIDNEQFF. The chain couples TRBV2 to TRBJ2-1, with D possibly matching TRBD1 (5 bases). The CDR3 consists of 16 residues. Germline V gene data show CDR1 as SNHLY and CDR2 as FYNNEI. V lost 6 bases, J lost 5 bases, and 20 bases lay in between.

CDR3 protein: CAWRNKGGANEQFF. The CDR3 nucleotides are TGTGCCTGGAGGAATAAGGGGGGGGCCAATGAGCAGTTCTTC. The rearrangement links TRBV30 to TRBJ2-1; D may be TRBD2 (7 bases). V lost 3 bases to trimming and J lost 6 bases, with 15 bases between them. The CDR3 covers 14 residues. Germline V gene sequence: CDR1 GTSNPN, CDR2 SVGIG (reference sequence).

The chain employs TRBV10-2 and TRBJ2-5; a possible D gene is TRBD1 (5 bases). The germline V and J ends were trimmed by 3 bases and 7 bases, with 6 bases remaining between them. Germline V lookup: CDR1 WSHSY, CDR2 SAAADI. The CDR3 length is 11 residues. For the CDR3, the DNA is TGCGCCAGCAGTGACACAGGGACCCAGTACTTC. This sequence encodes CASSDTGTQYF.

The J gene is TRBJ2-7, the V gene TRBV7-7; D might be TRBD1 (5 bases). The CDR3 runs to 15 residues. The germline V and J ends were trimmed by 5 bases and 0 bases, with 14 bases remaining between them. Germline V gene sequence: CDR1 SSHAT, CDR2 FNYEAQ (reference sequence). CDR3 in amino acids: CASSPGHSSSYEQYF. The CDR3 coding sequence is TGTGCCAGCAGCCCAGGGCATTCTAGCTCCTACGAGCAGTACTTC.

J is TRBJ2-1 and V is TRBV5-6, with 12 bases that match TRBD2. The CDR3 has 16 amino acids. In germline, CDR1 is SGHDT, CDR2 YYEEEE. The junction had 5 bases not matched to a gene; V was cut back by 3 bases and J by 4 bases. CDR3 coding DNA: TGTGCCAGCAGCTACCCCGGGACTAGCGGGTACAATGAGCAGTTCTTC. Amino acids: CASSYPGTSGYNEQFF.

The rearrangement links TRBV7-2 to TRBJ2-1; D might be TRBD2 (6 bases). Germline V lookup: CDR1 SGHTA, CDR2 FQGNSA. The CDR3 spans 17 residues. The V end lost 1 base, the J end lost 5 bases, and 18 bases lay between the germline ends. This CDR3 reads CASSLGGGRGGNNEQFF. CDR3 coding DNA: TGTGCCAGCAGCTTAGGAGGTGGGCGGGGAGGAAACAATGAGCAGTTCTTC.

The genes are TRBV5-1 and TRBJ2-1, with D possibly TRBD2 on 5 matching bases. V was trimmed by 0 bases and J by 10 bases, leaving 11 bases between them. This CDR3 has 13 residues. Germline CDR1 is SGHRS and CDR2 is YFSETQ. The CDR3 sequence: CASSLVAEREQFF. In nucleotides, the CDR3 is TGCGCCAGCAGCTTGGTGGCGGAGCGGGAGCAGTTCTTC.

The rearrangement uses TRBV2 and TRBJ2-3; 7 nucleotides agree with TRBD2. The CDR3 runs to 13 residues. From germline, CDR1 is SNHLY and CDR2 FYNNEI. The V segment lost 4 bases and the J segment 3 bases; nucleotides outside the gene matches: 1. CDR3 sequence reads: CASSGTRTDTQYF. DNA of the CDR3: TGTGCCAGCAGTGGGACTAGAACAGATACGCAGTATTTT. The whole variable domain, remainder taken from reference TRBV2 and TRBJ2-3, is EPEVTQTPSHQVTQMGQEVILRCVPISNHLYFYWYRQILGQKVEFLVSFYNNEISEKSEIFDDQFSVERPDGSNFTLKIRSTKLEDSAMYFCASSGTRTDTQYFGPGTRLTVL.